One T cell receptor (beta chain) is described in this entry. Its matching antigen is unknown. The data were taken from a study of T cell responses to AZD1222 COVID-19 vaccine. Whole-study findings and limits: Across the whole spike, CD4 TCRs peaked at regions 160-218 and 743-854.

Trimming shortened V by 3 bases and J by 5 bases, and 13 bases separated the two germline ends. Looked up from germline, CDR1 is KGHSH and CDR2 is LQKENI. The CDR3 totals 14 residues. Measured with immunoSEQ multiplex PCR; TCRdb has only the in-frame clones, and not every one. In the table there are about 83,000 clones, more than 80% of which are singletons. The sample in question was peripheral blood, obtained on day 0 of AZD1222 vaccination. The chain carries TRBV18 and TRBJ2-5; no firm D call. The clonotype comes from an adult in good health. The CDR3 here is CASSPSVGAETQYF. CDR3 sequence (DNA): TGTGCCAGCTCACCGTCAGTGGGCGCGGAGACCCAGTACTTC.